The 16 T cell receptor beta chains below were found in one sample sequenced in a study of cytomegalovirus exposure and HLA in healthy donors. The PCR contained 60 Vbeta and 13 Jbeta primers. TCRdb's copy holds only in-frame clones and misses some; the assay was immunoSEQ multiplex PCR. This sample carries a few hundred thousand clones, about 74% of them seen once, and the ten largest clones take less than 2%. Specimen: PBMCs. The receptor set was obtained from a woman in her twenties or thirties in good health and CMV-seronegative.

CDR3 in amino acids: CASSQGLALTYEQYF. For the CDR3, the DNA is TGTGCCAGTAGTCAGGGACTAGCTCTCACCTACGAGCAGTACTTC. The genes are TRBV19 and TRBJ2-5, with 9 bases that match TRBD2. TRBJ2-7 explains the end of the DNA better; the J call may be wrong. The CDR3 runs 15 residues. The V gene's germline CDR1 is LNHDA and CDR2 SQIVND (reference sequence).

In its sample, this clone was seen a few times. As DNA, the CDR3 is TGTGCCAGCAGCCCTCGGCGGGGCGGTGTGATCTATGGCTACACCTTC. Its protein product is CASSPRRGGVIYGYTF. The chain combines TRBV5-6 with TRBJ1-2; D may be TRBD1 (5 bases). The CDR3 runs 16 residues. V shed 4 bases and J shed 4 bases, with 20 bases lying between them. Germline values: CDR1 SGHDT, CDR2 YYEEEE.

V usage is TRBV6-6 and J usage is TRBJ1-1, with 7 bases that match TRBD1. Trimming took 6 bases from V and 5 from J; bases not matched to a gene: 9. The germline CDR1 and CDR2 sequences are MNHNY and SVGAGI (reference sequence). This CDR3 spans 14 amino acids. The CDR3 is CASSTKQGRTEAFF. The CDR3 DNA reads as TGTGCCAGCAGCACGAAACAGGGGAGGACTGAAGCTTTCTTT.

V is TRBV4-1 and J is TRBJ2-7; 9 bases are a match to TRBD1. The CDR3 loop spans 15 amino acids. CDR1 MGHRA and CDR2 YSYEKL come from the germline V gene. Unmatched junction bases numbered 5, after V lost 2 bases and J lost 3 bases. CDR3 bases: TGCGCCAGCAGCCAACGGGGGGACAGGGACTACGAGCAGTACTTC. Its protein product is CASSQRGDRDYEQYF.

The J gene is TRBJ1-1, the V gene TRBV5-4, with D possibly being TRBD1 (6 bases). CDR1 and CDR2 from the germline V gene are SGHNT and YYREEE (reference sequence). This CDR3 is built from 14 residues. V gave up 4 bases and J gave up 0 bases, with 10 bases separating them. CDR3 residues: CASSLRGVNTEAFF. The CDR3 region has the DNA TGTGCCAGCAGCCTCAGGGGAGTGAACACTGAAGCTTTCTTT.

The table lists this clone with a few counts. One end of the junction is discordant with germline, which a read error may explain. The genes are TRBV7-9 and TRBJ1-6, with D tentatively TRBD1 (5 bases). The germline V gene encodes CDR1 SEHNR and CDR2 FQNEAQ (reference sequence). The CDR3 sequence is 15 residues long. The CDR3 bases are TGTTCCAGCAGCTTGGGGCAGGGAAATAATTCCCCCCTCCACTTT. Protein: CSSSLGQGNNSPLHF.

CDR3 residues: CASSGGLSNQPQHF. The CDR3 nucleotides read TGTGCCAGCAGTGGAGGACTTAGCAATCAGCCCCAGCATTTT. The chain uses TRBV6-5 and TRBJ1-5; D is undetermined. Germline V gene lookup returns CDR1 MNHEY and CDR2 SVGAGI. Between the trimmed V and J ends, which lost 5 bases and 0 bases, there was a span of 8 bases. The CDR3 has 14 residues.

This chain uses TRBV5-6 with TRBJ1-2; tentative D call: TRBD1 (5 bases). The CDR3 is 12 amino acids. Deletions cut 4 bases from V and 8 bases from J, with 12 bases between. Germline loops: CDR1 SGHDT, CDR2 YYEEEE. The CDR3 region has the DNA TGTGCCAGCAGCAGGGGCCCTATCGGCTACACCTTC. It translates to CASSRGPIGYTF. Using reference TRBV5-6 and TRBJ1-2 for the parts outside the CDR3, the full variable domain is DAGVTQSPTHLIKTRGQQVTLRCSPKSGHDTVSWYQQALGQGPQFIFQYYEEEERQRGNFPDRFSGHQFPNYSSELNVNALLLGDSALYLCASSRGPIGYTFGSGTRLTVV.

V usage is TRBV19 and J usage is TRBJ1-1, with 11 bases that match TRBD1. Germline V CDR1 and CDR2: LNHDA, SQIVND (reference sequence). J was trimmed by 10 bases and V by 5 bases; bases with no gene match: 12. This CDR3 has 15 amino acids. The CDR3 DNA is TGTGCCAGTAGTTTCCTAGGGACAGGGGGTTATGCAGCTTTCTTT. Protein sequence: CASSFLGTGGYAAFF.

The chain combines TRBV6-1 with TRBJ2-5; TRBD1 matches at 7 bases. The CDR3 consists of 15 residues. The germline CDR1 and CDR2 sequences are MNHNS and SASEGT. The V gene end was trimmed by 5 bases and the J gene end by 1 base; junction bases not matched to a gene: 7. DNA for the CDR3: TGTGCCAGCAGTCTAACCGGGACAGTCCAAGAGACCCAGTACTTC. This encodes CASSLTGTVQETQYF.

Turning to this clone: Being one base from a much bigger clone, this may be a read error. The final CDR3 position lacks the conserved phenylalanine or tryptophan, pointing to a likely read error. The rearrangement joins TRBV6-4 to TRBJ2-2; D gene uncertain. The CDR3 is 13 residues long. Trimming left V 0 bases short and J 4 bases short, with 3 bases between. Looked up from germline, CDR1 is MRHNA and CDR2 is SNTAGT. The CDR3 loop is CASSDSSTGELFL. The CDR3 nucleotides are TGTGCCAGCAGTGACTCTAGCACCGGGGAGCTGTTTTTG.

This clone was observed once. Compared with germline, one end of the junction differs, possibly owing to a read error. The J gene is TRBJ2-1, the V gene TRBV7-9; tentative D call: TRBD1 (6 bases). Germline loops: CDR1 SEHNR, CDR2 FQNEAQ (reference sequence). The CDR3 is 15 residues long. Written as DNA, the CDR3 is TGTTCCAGCAGCTTAGCACAGGGTTCCTACAATGAGCAGTTCTTC. Protein product: CSSSLAQGSYNEQFF. Filled out from reference TRBV7-9 and TRBJ2-1, the complete variable domain reads DTGVSQNPRHKITKRGQNVTFRCDPISEHNRLYWYRQTLGQGPEFLTYFQNEAQLEKSRLLSDRFSAERPKGSFSTLEIQRTEQGDSAMYLCSSSLAQGSYNEQFFGPGTRLTVL.

The chain uses TRBV9 and TRBJ2-3; TRBD2 might be the D (6 bases). Trimming cost V 0 bases and J 3 bases, with 11 bases left between them. The CDR3 extends over 15 amino acids. CDR1 and CDR2 (germline): SGDLS, YYNGEE. DNA for the CDR3: TGTGCCAGCAGCGTAGATGGGACTTCAACAGATACGCAGTATTTT. Amino acids: CASSVDGTSTDTQYF. Drawing the rest from reference TRBV9 and TRBJ2-3, the complete variable domain is DSGVTQTPKHLITATGQRVTLRCSPRSGDLSVYWYQQSLDQGLQFLIQYYNGEERAKGNILERFSAQQFPDLHSELNLSSLELGDSALYFCASSVDGTSTDTQYFGPGTRLTVL.

The chain has TRBV5-1 and TRBJ2-2; D call uncertain. V was cut by 0 bases and J by 2 bases, with 8 bases left in between. Germline V lookup: CDR1 SGHRS, CDR2 YFSETQ. This CDR3 has 15 residues. The CDR3 DNA follows: TGCGCCAGCAGCTTGGCCTTGGGCAACACCGGGGAGCTGTTTTTT. Its protein is CASSLALGNTGELFF.

The chain recombines TRBV7-2 with TRBJ1-2, with a weak D call TRBD1 (5 bases). Trimming shortened V by 10 bases and J by 5 bases, and 8 bases separated the two germline ends. Germline V lookup: CDR1 SGHTA, CDR2 FQGNSA. The CDR3 spans 10 residues. CDR3 sequence reads: CATQAYGYTF. DNA for the CDR3: TGTGCCACACAGGCTTATGGCTACACCTTC.

This clone was recorded a few times. The rearrangement links TRBV11-3 to TRBJ2-5; TRBD2 aligns across 8 bases. Germline lookup yields CDR1 SGHNT and CDR2 YENEEA. The CDR3 totals 14 residues. The J segment lost 4 bases and the V segment lost 6 bases, leaving 7 bases of the junction unmatched. CDR3 bases: TGTGCCAGCAGGTCTCCCCGGGGGGGAGAGACCCAGTACTTC. It codes for CASRSPRGGETQYF.